These 5 T cell receptor beta chains share one sample of origin, sequenced in a study of blood T cell repertoires in COVID-19. TCRdb's copy holds only in-frame clones and misses some; the assay was immunoSEQ multiplex PCR. The sample shows about 200,000 clones, around four fifths of them seen only once. Material: PBMCs or T cells enriched from blood (not recorded which). The receptors were sampled from a woman between 45 and 65 years old who had been exposed to COVID-19.

This chain uses TRBV3-1 (or the pseudogene TRBV3-2) with TRBJ1-1, with D unclear. CDR1 LGHDT and CDR2 YNNKEL come from the germline V gene (reference sequence). V dropped 5 bases and J dropped 1 base, with 11 bases sitting between them. CDR3 length equals 14 residues. CDR3 coding DNA: TGTGCCAGCAGCGAAAGACTCGAGAACACTGAAGCTTTCTTT. The encoded protein is CASSERLENTEAFF.

This clone was detected a few times. In DNA, the CDR3 is TGTGCCTGGAGGGACCGGGATCCCTACCTCAATGAGCAGTTCTTC. Protein sequence: CAWRDRDPYLNEQFF. The chain has TRBV30 and TRBJ2-1, with D maybe TRBD2 (5 bases). V was pared by 3 bases and J by 6 bases, with 18 bases between. The CDR3 has 15 residues. Germline V gives CDR1 GTSNPN, CDR2 SVGIG (reference sequence).

V and J are TRBV9 and TRBJ2-1; D is uncertain. The CDR3 sequence is 15 residues long. Germline lookup yields CDR1 SGDLS and CDR2 YYNGEE. Between the trimmed V and J ends, which lost 0 bases and 2 bases, there was a span of 9 bases. Here the CDR3 reads CASSVASSTYNEQFF. The CDR3, as DNA: TGTGCCAGCAGCGTAGCTAGTAGTACCTACAATGAGCAGTTCTTC.

The chain couples TRBV5-1 to TRBJ2-1, with TRBD2 matching 10 bases. This CDR3 contains 16 residues. Germline loops: CDR1 SGHRS, CDR2 YFSETQ. The junction had 13 bases not matched to a gene; V was cut back by 4 bases and J by 9 bases. The CDR3 DNA sequence: TGCGCCAGCAGCCGGTTAGCGGGGGGTCCGGTAAGTGAGCAGTTCTTC. It codes for CASSRLAGGPVSEQFF.

This CDR3 reads CATSRDTGGGQSYTF. The CDR3 DNA reads as TGTGCCACCAGCAGAGATACGGGGGGAGGGCAAAGCTACACCTTC. The chain carries TRBV15 and TRBJ1-2; possibly TRBD1 for D (5 bases). Trimming left V 0 bases short and J 9 bases short, with 17 bases between. CDR3 size: 15 residues. Germline assignment: CDR1 LNHNV and CDR2 YYDKDF (reference sequence).